This entry describes one TCR beta chain. The source of the sample is a study of control samples from healthy donors and cancer patients. Profiled with immunoSEQ multiplex PCR; TCRdb holds only in-frame clones, not every one. The table includes around 150,000 clones, 88% detected once. The V and J ends lost 4 bases and 3 bases, in that order; junction bases with no gene match: 2. The CDR3 runs 14 residues. In germline, CDR1 is SGHNT, CDR2 YYREEE (reference sequence). The TCR sequence derives from a man between 18 and 29 years old in good health. Sequencing input: blood. The genes are TRBV5-4 and TRBJ2-2; 8 bases fit TRBD1. The CDR3 reads CASSKDRDTGELFF. DNA of the CDR3: TGTGCCAGCAGCAAGGACAGGGACACCGGGGAGCTGTTTTTT.